The 20 T cell receptor beta chains below all came from one sample that was sequenced in a study of control samples from healthy donors and cancer patients (dated by TCRdb to the early 2020s). Library construction relied on the immunoSEQ multiplex PCR assay. The table was pulled from immuneACCESS by TCRdb, which kept in-frame rearrangements only. Such tables lose some clones; where checked, under half of the loss comes from unresolved V genes, and the rest has no known cause. This sample holds 150,000 to 200,000 clones; 85% to 95% were observed only once. The ten top clones hold 4.1% of the sample. The source material was blood. All receptors come from an older woman in good health.

The chain uses TRBV24-1 and TRBJ2-1; D is possibly TRBD1 (6 bases). Trimming took 3 bases from V and 11 from J, leaving 13 bases between them. The CDR3 consists of 13 residues. CDR1 and CDR2 (germline): KGHDR, SFDVKD. DNA of the CDR3: TGTGCCACCAGTGATGCGGACAGTTCTAAGCAGTTCTTC. Protein sequence: CATSDADSSKQFF.

The genes are TRBV6-2 or TRBV6-3 and TRBJ1-6, with D unresolved. Trimming removed 2 bases from V and 6 bases from J, with 11 bases in between. Germline CDR1 is MNHEY and CDR2 is SVGEGT. CDR3 size: 15 residues. CDR3 region: CASSYVPAINSPLHF. CDR3 coding DNA: TGTGCCAGCAGTTACGTACCCGCCATTAATTCACCCCTCCACTTT.

The chain has TRBV4-3 and TRBJ2-7; D uncertain. Trimming removed 5 bases at V and 0 bases at J, with 2 bases between. Germline V gives CDR1 LGHNA, CDR2 YSLEER. The CDR3 has 11 residues. The CDR3 DNA reads TGCGCCAGCAGCAACTCCTACGAGCAGTACTTC. Its protein is CASSNSYEQYF.

The genes are TRBV4-3 and TRBJ1-2; 7 nucleotides align to TRBD1. Germline assignment: CDR1 LGHNA and CDR2 YSLEER. The CDR3 loop spans 15 amino acids. Unmatched junction bases numbered 5, after V lost 0 bases and J lost 4 bases. CDR3: CASSQEVSGGYGYTF. In DNA form, the CDR3 reads TGCGCCAGCAGCCAAGAAGTATCAGGGGGCTATGGCTACACCTTC.

The chain uses TRBV19 and TRBJ2-2, with TRBD2 identical over 7 bases. Per germline, CDR1 LNHDA and CDR2 SQIVND (reference sequence). This CDR3 spans 18 amino acids. The J segment lost 2 bases and the V segment lost 2 bases, leaving 11 bases of the junction unmatched. DNA of the CDR3: TGTGCCAGTAGTATATTGGGGGTACTAGCGAGCAACACCGGGGAGCTGTTTTTT. Encoded protein: CASSILGVLASNTGELFF.

The rearrangement links TRBV5-4 to TRBJ1-6; TRBD1 aligns across 9 bases. Germline V lookup: CDR1 SGHNT, CDR2 YYREEE (reference sequence). After removal of 3 bases from V and 8 bases from J, the junction contained 6 bases not matched to a gene. The CDR3 runs to 15 residues. CDR3 DNA sequence: TGTGCCAGCAGCTCCGGGACAGGGTCTCATTCACCCCTCCACTTT. Amino acids: CASSSGTGSHSPLHF.

The chain links TRBV3-1 (or the pseudogene TRBV3-2) to TRBJ1-4; no clear D. V was cut by 1 base and J by 7 bases, with 7 bases left in between. The CDR3 length is 13 residues. The germline V gene encodes CDR1 LGHDT and CDR2 YNNKEL (reference sequence). The CDR3: CASSQVPGEKLFF. The CDR3 DNA sequence: TGTGCCAGCAGCCAAGTCCCCGGTGAAAAACTGTTTTTT.

V gene TRBV7-9 combines with J gene TRBJ2-5; 12 bases agree with TRBD1. CDR3 size: 14 residues. The trim removed 5 bases at V and 13 bases at J, leaving 11 bases unmatched. Looked up from germline, CDR1 is SEHNR and CDR2 is FQNEAQ (reference sequence). The CDR3, as DNA: TGTGCCAGCAGCACGGGGACAGGGGGCAGAGTCGTGTACTTC. Protein product: CASSTGTGGRVVYF.

The CDR3 DNA reads TGTGCCAGCAGCCGGACAGAATATAATTCACCCCTCCACTTT. Residues: CASSRTEYNSPLHF. The chain links TRBV6-5 to TRBJ1-6; D perhaps matches TRBD1 (6 bases). This CDR3 spans 14 amino acids. Germline V gene lookup returns CDR1 MNHEY and CDR2 SVGAGI. Trimming left V 6 bases short and J 4 bases short, with 10 bases between.

J is TRBJ2-3 and V is TRBV5-6; 7 bases agree with TRBD1. Germline CDR1 and CDR2: SGHDT and YYEEEE. J lost 1 base, V lost 0 bases, and 2 bases had no gene match. This CDR3 has 15 amino acids. The CDR3 sequence: CASSLGTGRTDTQYF. The DNA of the CDR3 is TGTGCCAGCAGCTTGGGGACAGGCCGCACAGATACGCAGTATTTT.

This chain uses TRBV7-2 with TRBJ2-1; 8 bases agree with TRBD2. Germline trimming cut 3 bases from V and 7 bases from J; bases unmatched to any gene: 5. The germline V gene has CDR1 SGHTA and CDR2 FQGNSA. The CDR3 consists of 14 residues. The CDR3 bases are TGTGCCAGCAGCTTTTCTCGCGGGGGGAATGAGCAGTTCTTC. Translating it yields CASSFSRGGNEQFF.

This clone came up a few times. This chain joins TRBV18 and TRBJ2-5; 11 bases are shared with TRBD2. Germline V gene data show CDR1 as KGHSH and CDR2 as LQKENI. The ends lost 3 bases at V and 0 bases at J; junction bases unmatched: 3. The CDR3 consists of 16 residues. CDR3: CASSPASGRYQETQYF. In DNA, the CDR3 is TGTGCCAGCTCACCCGCTAGCGGGAGGTACCAAGAGACCCAGTACTTC.

The chain links TRBV6-5 to TRBJ1-5; maybe TRBD1 (6 bases). The V end lost 6 bases, the J end lost 2 bases, and 8 bases lay between the germline ends. There are 13 residues in the CDR3. Germline V gene lookup returns CDR1 MNHEY and CDR2 SVGAGI. This CDR3 is CASSRTGNQPQHF. The CDR3 DNA follows: TGTGCCAGCAGCAGGACAGGCAATCAGCCCCAGCATTTT.

The V and J genes are TRBV30 and TRBJ1-2, with D possibly TRBD1 on 5 matching bases. The CDR3 totals 11 residues. Germline CDR1 is GTSNPN and CDR2 is SVGIG (reference sequence). Between the trimmed V and J ends, which lost 5 bases and 5 bases, there was a span of 9 bases. CDR3 residues: CAWGTAYGYTF. CDR3 DNA: TGTGCCTGGGGGACCGCGTATGGCTACACCTTC. The whole variable domain, remainder taken from reference TRBV30 and TRBJ1-2, is SQTIHQWPATLVQPVGSPLSLECTVEGTSNPNLYWYRQAAGRGLQLLFYSVGIGQISSEVPQNLSASRPQDRQFILSSKKLLLSDSGFYLCAWGTAYGYTFGSGTRLTVV.

The chain couples TRBV10-2 to TRBJ1-1, with D unresolved. V was cut by 7 bases and J by 4 bases, with 16 bases left in between. Per the germline V gene, CDR1 is WSHSY and CDR2 is SAAADI. This CDR3 region has 14 residues. The CDR3 sequence is CASTVSGEGTEAFF. As DNA, the CDR3 is TGCGCCAGCACTGTATCCGGAGAAGGCACTGAAGCTTTCTTT.

V gene TRBV30 combines with J gene TRBJ1-5; D possibly corresponds to TRBD1 (5 bases). CDR3 length: 16 amino acids. Deletions cut 3 bases from V and 1 base from J, with 16 bases between. Germline V gene data show CDR1 as GTSNPN and CDR2 as SVGIG (reference sequence). The CDR3 nucleotides read TGTGCCTGGAGCGATTGGTGGGAGGGGAGCAATCAGCCCCAGCATTTT. Translating gives CAWSDWWEGSNQPQHF.

The J gene is TRBJ1-1, the V gene TRBV5-4; tentative D call: TRBD1 (5 bases). Trimming took 4 bases from V and 3 from J, leaving 16 bases between them. The CDR3 has 15 residues. Germline values: CDR1 SGHNT, CDR2 YYREEE (reference sequence). The CDR3 here is CASSLMQGKYTEAFF. The CDR3 DNA reads TGTGCCAGCAGCCTAATGCAGGGAAAGTACACTGAAGCTTTCTTT.

The chain links TRBV12-5 to TRBJ1-1; D not resolved. The CDR3 loop spans 13 amino acids. Germline lookup yields CDR1 LGHNT and CDR2 FRNRAP. V dropped 4 bases and J dropped 0 bases, with 6 bases sitting between them. The CDR3 loop is CASGSRVNTEAFF. As DNA, the CDR3 is TGTGCTAGTGGTTCCAGAGTGAACACTGAAGCTTTCTTT. Variable domain in full (rest from reference TRBV12-5 and TRBJ1-1): DARVTQTPRHKVTEMGQEVTMRCQPILGHNTVFWYRQTMMQGLELLAYFRNRAPLDDSGMPKDRFSAEMPDATLATLKIQPSEPRDSAVYFCASGSRVNTEAFFGQGTRLTVV.

The CDR3 DNA follows: TGTGCCAGCAGCCTCCACCCCGGGACGCAAGGGTCACCCCTCCACTTT. Residues: CASSLHPGTQGSPLHF. The V call is TRBV5-6, the J call TRBJ1-6, with D perhaps TRBD1 (5 bases). Germline V lookup: CDR1 SGHDT, CDR2 YYEEEE. The CDR3 runs to 16 residues. Trimming took 4 bases from V and 10 from J, leaving 21 bases between them.

V and J are TRBV2 and TRBJ1-5; 8 nucleotides match TRBD1. This CDR3 contains 13 residues. The junction had 5 bases not matched to a gene; V was cut back by 10 bases and J by 3 bases. Germline values: CDR1 SNHLY, CDR2 FYNNEI. The CDR3 loop is CATGTGNNQPQHF. DNA of the CDR3: TGTGCCACAGGGACAGGCAACAATCAGCCCCAGCATTTT.